This is a list of T cell receptor beta chains from one sample in a study of CXCR3-negative and CXCR3-positive naive CD8 T cells. Reanalyzing the 5' RACE reads, TCRdb keeps one entry per CDR3 protein, without DNA. The sample totals 55,000 to 70,000 distinct CDR3 sequences. The specimen sequenced was naive CXCR3+ CD8+ T cells from blood. Receptors were obtained from a human donor in good health. Some clones in this sample may be carry-over from other donors' samples. Both conserved end residues are part of each CDR3.

j_call v_call cdr3_aa
TRBJ1-1 TRBV7-8 CASSSTGSTEAFF
TRBJ2-1 TRBV29-1 CSVAAGASSYNEQFF
TRBJ1-5 TRBV28 CASSSRTVRGNQPQHF
TRBJ1-5 TRBV6-2/TRBV6-3 CATERDPENQPQHF
TRBJ2-7 TRBV11-2 CASIADSLYEQYF
TRBJ1-5 TRBV27 CASSYQINQPQHF
TRBJ2-5 TRBV7-2 CASSLTDGQETQYF
TRBJ2-3 TRBV5-1 CASSRNYPRTDTQYF
TRBJ1-3 TRBV7-6 CASSLGGNTIYF
TRBJ2-7 TRBV29-1 CSVHQTGTSIHEQYF
TRBJ2-7 TRBV11-2 CASSLGDATYEQYF
TRBJ2-3 TRBV7-3 CASRPSGGVQDTQYF
TRBJ2-3 TRBV29-1 CSVEWASGTDTQYF
TRBJ2-5 TRBV29-1 CSVSGTRKETQYF
TRBJ2-7 TRBV27 CASSLLGSDYEQYF
TRBJ2-7 TRBV7-9 CASSLQVTYEQYF
TRBJ2-7 TRBV2 CASSHGTGTYEQYF
TRBJ2-5 TRBV4-1 CASSHRTQGETQYF
TRBJ1-1 TRBV4-1 CASSQDRARVNTEAFF
TRBJ2-7 TRBV2 CASRLQGHFSYEQYF
TRBJ2-5 TRBV20-1 CSARTGQAETQYF
TRBJ2-1 TRBV2 CASSASVSSYNEQFF
TRBJ1-2 TRBV7-9 CAIEASDGYTF
TRBJ2-7 TRBV1 CTSSLRGQQYF
TRBJ2-5 TRBV7-3 CASSLGGWSQETQYF
TRBJ1-6 TRBV11-2 CASSFYSSPLHF
TRBJ2-2 TRBV7-3 CASSPRDRDTGELFF
TRBJ1-5 TRBV12-3/TRBV12-4 CASSLEAGGQPQHF
TRBJ1-5 TRBV28 CASRRGQPQHF
TRBJ2-2 TRBV7-6 CASSLLLDRGETGELFF
TRBJ1-4 TRBV7-9 CASSHRDKSEKLFF
TRBJ1-1 TRBV7-9 CASSLSGQYRNTEAFF